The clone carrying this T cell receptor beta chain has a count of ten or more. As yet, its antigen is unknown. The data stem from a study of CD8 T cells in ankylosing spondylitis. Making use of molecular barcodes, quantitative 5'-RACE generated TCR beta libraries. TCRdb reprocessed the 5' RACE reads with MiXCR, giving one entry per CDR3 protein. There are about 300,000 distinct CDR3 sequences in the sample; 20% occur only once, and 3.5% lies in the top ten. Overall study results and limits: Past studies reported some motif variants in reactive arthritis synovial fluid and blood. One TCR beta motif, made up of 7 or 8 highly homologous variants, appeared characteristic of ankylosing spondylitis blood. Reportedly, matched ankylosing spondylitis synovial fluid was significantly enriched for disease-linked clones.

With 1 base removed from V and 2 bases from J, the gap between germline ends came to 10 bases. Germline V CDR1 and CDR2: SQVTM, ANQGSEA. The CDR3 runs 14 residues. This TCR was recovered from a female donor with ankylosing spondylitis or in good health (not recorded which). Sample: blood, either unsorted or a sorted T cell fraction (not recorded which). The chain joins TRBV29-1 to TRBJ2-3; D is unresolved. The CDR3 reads CSVEGLGNTDTQYF. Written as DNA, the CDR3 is TGCAGCGTTGAAGGGTTAGGGAACACAGATACGCAGTATTTT.